This T cell receptor (beta chain) stems from a study of Graves' ophthalmopathy and Graves' hyperthyroidism. Uncontrolled infections, other autoimmune diseases, pregnancy or lactation barred patients from enrollment. Patients were diagnosed from clinical symptoms, serum thyroxine, TRAb, thyroid ultrasound and orbital computed tomography. A roughly 9.1 ml volume of fresh peripheral blood provided the PBMCs. The sample holds many counts of this clonotype. Unmatched junction bases numbered 4, after V lost 0 bases and J lost 0 bases. Germline V gene data show CDR1 as SGHAT and CDR2 as FQDESV (reference sequence). The CDR3 length is 18 residues. Using RNA transcripts, the TCR beta CDR3 regions were amplified. Second-round multiplex PCR followed a first-round RT-PCR using HTBI primers. TCRdb re-derived calls from the multiplex PCR reads in MiXCR, one entry per CDR3 protein. The sample shows under 350,000 distinct CDR3 sequences, roughly 17% of them seen only once.

Sequenced input: peripheral blood. The gene calls are TRBV11-1 and TRBJ2-7; TRBD2 aligns across 14 bases. The sequence was collected from an adult man with Graves' ophthalmopathy. CDR3 coding DNA: TGTGCCAGCAGCTTAGCGCTCGGGACTAGCGGGAGCTCCTACGAGCAGTACTTC. This translates into CASSLALGTSGSSYEQYF.